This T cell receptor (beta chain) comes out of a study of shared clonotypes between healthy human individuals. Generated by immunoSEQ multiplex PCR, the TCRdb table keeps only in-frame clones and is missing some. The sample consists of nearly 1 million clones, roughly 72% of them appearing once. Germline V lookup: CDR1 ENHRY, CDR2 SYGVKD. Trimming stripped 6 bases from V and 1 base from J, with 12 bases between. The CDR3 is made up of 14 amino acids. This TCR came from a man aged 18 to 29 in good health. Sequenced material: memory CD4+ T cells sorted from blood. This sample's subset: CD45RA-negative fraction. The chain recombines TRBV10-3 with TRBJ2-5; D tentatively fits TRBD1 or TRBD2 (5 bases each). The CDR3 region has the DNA TGTGCCATCAGCTCGGGACGGACCCAAGAGACCCAGTACTTC. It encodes CAISSGRTQETQYF.